What follows describes a single T cell receptor (beta chain). This clonotype was counted ten times or more. Its cognate antigen has yet to be identified. No base qualities exist here, and no much larger clone lies one base off it. The study was a case-control design nested within a healthcare worker cohort in London, UK, with weekly nasopharyngeal swab PCR tests and blood sampling. Between 23 and 31 March 2020, the week of the UK lockdown, healthcare workers were enrolled and then followed up weekly for as long as 16 weeks. The data derive from a study of early T cells in non-severe SARS-CoV-2 infection (dated by TCRdb to the early 2020s). Study-wide context: Because TCR sequencing was done on bulk RNA from unsorted whole blood, the alpha and beta chains could not be paired. Summary of the overall study and its limitations: VDJdb matching was skewed toward anti-spike CD8 responses and likely underestimated virus-specific expansions, missing private and CD4 specificities.

Reading from cysteine to phenylalanine, the CDR3 counts 16 amino acids. The DNA shown is the 48-base CDR3, in frame from base 1. Relative to germline, V is 5 bases shorter and J is 5 bases shorter, with 22 bases between their ends. The germline V gene gives CDR1 as SGHVS and CDR2 as FNYEAQ. Library construction relied on 5' RACE. Sequencing was performed on a NextSeq 500. The TCR library protocol attached unique molecular identifiers to individual cDNA molecules to correct for sequencing error and PCR bias. Both TCR alpha and beta chains were sequenced, and tight co-correlation was observed between alpha and beta sequence abundances in each sample. On the authors' methods: Decombinator V4 was used to annotate TCR sequences for V gene, J gene and CDR3. Expanded TCRs were defined as changing significantly between any two time points under a Poisson model with p below 0.0001. Abundances of TCRs were expressed as counts per million after normalisation to the total number of TCRs sequenced in each sample. TRAV1-2 paired with TRAJ12, TRAJ20 or TRAJ33 defined MAIT TCRs, while TRAV10 paired with TRAJ18 defined iNKT TCRs. VDJdb, accessed on 1 November 2021, was searched for TCRs annotated for CMV, EBV and SARS-CoV-2, and TCRs annotated for more than one antigen were excluded. The public reads were reanalyzed by TCRdb: fastp trimming at Q25, MiXCR alignment, in-frame beta chains only. Every CDR3 protein is listed once, alongside the most common genes and DNA of its rows. What appears here as the V and J calls and clone size reflects TCRdb's work, not the paper's. The sample table shows under 35,000 distinct CDR3 sequences, and 5.4% are seen once. 20% to 25% of the sample goes to the ten largest clones.

The clonotype was recovered from an adult who was a healthcare worker with PCR-confirmed SARS-CoV-2 infection or an uninfected control (not recorded which). Recombination joined TRBV7-6 with TRBJ2-7; the D gene is perhaps TRBD2, on 5 matching bases. Sequences were obtained from whole blood. The DNA sequence is TGTGCCAGCAGCCTCCACCCGCTTGGGGAGTCCCACGAGCAGTACTTC. It translates to CASSLHPLGESHEQYF. With the rest looked up from the reference TRBV7-6 and TRBJ2-7 genes rather than sequenced, the full variable domain is GAGVSQSPRYKVTKRGQDVALRCDPISGHVSLYWYRQALGQGPEFLTYFNYEAQQDKSGLPNDRFSAERPEGSISTLTIQRTEQRDSAMYRCASSLHPLGESHEQYFGPGTRLTVT.